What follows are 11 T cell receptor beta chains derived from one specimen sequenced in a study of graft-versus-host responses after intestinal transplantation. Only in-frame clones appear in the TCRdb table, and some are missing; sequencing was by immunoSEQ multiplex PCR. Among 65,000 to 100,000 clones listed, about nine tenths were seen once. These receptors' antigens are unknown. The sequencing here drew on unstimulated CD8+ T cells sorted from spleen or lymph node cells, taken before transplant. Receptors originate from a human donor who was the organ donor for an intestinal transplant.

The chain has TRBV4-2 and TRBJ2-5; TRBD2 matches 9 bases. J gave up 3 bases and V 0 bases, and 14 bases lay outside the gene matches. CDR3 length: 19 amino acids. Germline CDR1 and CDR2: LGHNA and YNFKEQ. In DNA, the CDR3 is TGTGCCAGCAGCCAAGAAACGCTAGCGGGGACATACCGAGAAGAGACCCAGTACTTC. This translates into CASSQETLAGTYREETQYF.

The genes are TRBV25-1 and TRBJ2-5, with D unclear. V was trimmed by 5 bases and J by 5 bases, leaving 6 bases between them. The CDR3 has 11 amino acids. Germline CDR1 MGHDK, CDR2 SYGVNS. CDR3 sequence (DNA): TGTGCCAGCAGTAAACGGGAGACCCAGTACTTC. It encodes CASSKRETQYF.

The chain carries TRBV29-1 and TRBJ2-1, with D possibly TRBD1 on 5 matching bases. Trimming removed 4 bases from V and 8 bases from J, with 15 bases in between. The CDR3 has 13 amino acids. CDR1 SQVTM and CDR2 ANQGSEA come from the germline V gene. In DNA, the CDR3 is TGCAGCGTTGTGGGGCAGGGCGTCGATGAGCAGTTCTTC. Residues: CSVVGQGVDEQFF.

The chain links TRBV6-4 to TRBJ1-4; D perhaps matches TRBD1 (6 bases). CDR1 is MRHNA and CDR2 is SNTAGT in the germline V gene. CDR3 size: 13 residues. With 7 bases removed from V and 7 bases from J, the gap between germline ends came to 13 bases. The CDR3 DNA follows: TGTGCCAGCATCTCTTGGGGGCCTGAAAAACTGTTTTTT. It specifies CASISWGPEKLFF.

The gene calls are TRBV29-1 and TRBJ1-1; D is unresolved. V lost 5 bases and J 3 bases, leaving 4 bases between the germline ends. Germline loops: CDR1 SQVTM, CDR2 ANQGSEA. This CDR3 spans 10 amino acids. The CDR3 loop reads CSVFYTEAFF. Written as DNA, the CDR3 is TGCAGCGTTTTCTACACTGAAGCTTTCTTT. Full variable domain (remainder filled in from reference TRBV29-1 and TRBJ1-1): SAVISQKPSRDICQRGTSLTIQCQVDSQVTMMFWYRQQPGQSLTLIATANQGSEATYESGFVIDKFPISRPNLTFSTLTVSNMSPEDSSIYLCSVFYTEAFFGQGTRLTVV.

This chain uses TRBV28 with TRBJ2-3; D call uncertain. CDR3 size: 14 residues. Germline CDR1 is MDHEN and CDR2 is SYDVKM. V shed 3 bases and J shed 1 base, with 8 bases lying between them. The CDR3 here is CASSFVVGTDTQYF. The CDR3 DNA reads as TGTGCCAGCAGTTTTGTAGTGGGCACAGATACGCAGTATTTT.

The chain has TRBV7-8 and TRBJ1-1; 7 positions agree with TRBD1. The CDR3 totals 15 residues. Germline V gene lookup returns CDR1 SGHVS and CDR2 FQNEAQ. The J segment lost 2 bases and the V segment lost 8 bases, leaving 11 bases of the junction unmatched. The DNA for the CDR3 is TGTGCCAGCTGTGACAGGGTACTAACAAACACTGAAGCTTTCTTT. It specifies CASCDRVLTNTEAFF.

The CDR3 DNA is TGCGCCAGCCGGGACAGCTCCTACGAGCAGTACTTC. It is translated as CASRDSSYEQYF. The chain combines TRBV10-1 with TRBJ2-7; TRBD1 matches at 7 bases. V trimming: 8 bases; J trimming: 0 bases; junction bases outside the gene matches: 1. The CDR3 consists of 12 residues. CDR1 WNHNN and CDR2 SYGVQD come from the germline V gene (reference sequence).

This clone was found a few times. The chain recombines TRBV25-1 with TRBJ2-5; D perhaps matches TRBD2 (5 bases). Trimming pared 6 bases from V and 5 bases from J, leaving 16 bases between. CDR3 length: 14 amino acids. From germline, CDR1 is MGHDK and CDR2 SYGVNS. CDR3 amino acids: CASSSDGRGETQYF. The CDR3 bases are TGTGCCAGCAGCTCCGATGGGCGAGGGGAGACCCAGTACTTC.

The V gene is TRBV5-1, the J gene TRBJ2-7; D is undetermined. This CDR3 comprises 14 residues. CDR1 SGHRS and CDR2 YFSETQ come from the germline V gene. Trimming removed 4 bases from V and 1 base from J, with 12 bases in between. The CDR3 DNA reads TGCGCCAGCAGCCCCCCGAGTATGTCCTACGAGCAGTACTTC. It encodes CASSPPSMSYEQYF.

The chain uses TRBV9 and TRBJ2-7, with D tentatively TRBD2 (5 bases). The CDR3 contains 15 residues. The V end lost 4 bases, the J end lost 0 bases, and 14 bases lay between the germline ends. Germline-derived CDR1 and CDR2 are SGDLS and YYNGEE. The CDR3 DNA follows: TGTGCCAGCAGCCCCTCATGGAGCGGCTCCTACGAGCAGTACTTC. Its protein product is CASSPSWSGSYEQYF.